This record looks at one T cell receptor (beta chain) sequence and its context. No antigen is known for it. CDR3 length: 15 amino acids. Germline CDR1 MGHRA, CDR2 YSYEKL. The junction had 8 bases not matched to a gene; V was cut back by 4 bases and J by 6 bases. TCRdb reprocessed the reads via MiXCR and lists one record per CDR3 protein. The sample records 100,000 to 120,000 distinct CDR3 sequences, 30% being singletons. The record originates from a study of T cell repertoires in cytomegalovirus infection. This material consisted of CD8+ T cells from cultured PBMCs, taken from culture after CMV antigen stimulation. This TCR was recovered from a human donor in good health (CMV status not recorded). Some clones in this sample may be carry-over from other donors' samples. The chain joins TRBV4-1 to TRBJ1-2; TRBD1 aligns across 10 bases. CDR3 nucleotides: TGCGCCAGCAGCCCTTGGACAGGGGGGGAGGATGGCTACACCTTC. Translating gives CASSPWTGGEDGYTF.